This T cell receptor (beta chain) was captured in a study of cytomegalovirus exposure and HLA in healthy donors. Both 60 Vbeta primers and 13 Jbeta primers went into the PCR. Clones were sequenced by immunoSEQ multiplex PCR, and TCRdb holds only the in-frame ones, with some missing. The sample includes 150,000 to 200,000 clones, roughly four fifths of them seen just once. With regard to this clone: Its antigen is undetermined.

Study-wide points: Listed as cytomegalovirus-associated were 150 or so TCR beta chains. In an earlier analysis, about 90% or about 30%: the productive usage of most TCR beta V segments. Later work found most CMV-associated TCR beta chains apparently HLA-restricted. Roughly uniform sequencing depth across donors was assumed, possibly incorrectly.

Per the germline V gene, CDR1 is SNHLY and CDR2 is FYNNEI. V lost 6 bases and J 9 bases, leaving 9 bases between the germline ends. CDR3 length: 11 amino acids. The sequenced material came from PBMCs. The clonotype originates from a woman aged 40 to 50 in good health and CMV-seronegative. The chain employs TRBV2 and TRBJ2-1; maybe TRBD2 (6 bases). The CDR3 region is CASREGGEQFF. DNA of the CDR3: TGTGCCAGCAGGGAGGGCGGTGAGCAGTTCTTC.